A selection of T cell receptor beta chains follows, all from one sample in a study of early T cells in non-severe SARS-CoV-2 infection. TCRdb reprocessed the 5' RACE reads with MiXCR, giving one entry per CDR3 protein. The sample has approximately 50,000 distinct CDR3 sequences; about 10% are singletons. The sequencing input was whole blood. All receptors derive from an adult who was a healthcare worker with PCR-confirmed SARS-CoV-2 infection or an uninfected control (not recorded which). The CDR3 runs from the conserved cysteine through the conserved F or W. The order of the fields is V gene, clone size, J gene, D gene, CDR3 protein, CDR3 DNA. D genes are given only for firm matches. Only some rows state a clone size, as once, few, many or a class for expanded clones.

TRBV28	NA	TRBJ2-3	TRBD1	CITGDTDTQYF	TGTATCACAGGGGACACAGATACGCAGTATTTT
TRBV7-2	many	TRBJ2-5	TRBD1	CASSLMGQMYQETQYF	TGTGCCAGCAGCTTAATGGGACAGATGTACCAAGAGACCCAGTACTTC
TRBV20-1	NA	TRBJ2-1	NA	CSARGVNNEQFF	TGCAGTGCTCGTGGGGTCAACAATGAGCAGTTCTTC
TRBV5-1	NA	TRBJ2-7	NA	CASSRDNSEQYF	TGCGCCAGCAGCCGGGACAATTCAGAGCAGTACTTC
TRBV29-1	few	TRBJ2-5	NA	CSVGQEETQYF	TGCAGCGTTGGACAGGAAGAGACCCAGTACTTC
TRBV5-6	NA	TRBJ1-3	NA	CASSLMLSGVYSGNTIYF	TGTGCCAGCAGCTTGATGTTAAGTGGGGTCTACTCTGGAAACACCATATATTTT
TRBV9	few	TRBJ2-3	TRBD2	CASSVGAGESHRTDTQYF	TGTGCCAGCAGCGTAGGAGCGGGAGAATCCCACCGCACAGATACGCAGTATTTT
TRBV12-3/TRBV12-4	many	TRBJ2-1	NA	CASSPPYNEQFF	TGTGCCAGCAGTCCCCCCTACAATGAGCAGTTCTTC
TRBV28	many	TRBJ1-2	TRBD1	CASSPHRGQYGYTF	TGTGCCAGCAGCCCTCACAGGGGACAATATGGCTACACCTTC
TRBV6-2/TRBV6-3	many	TRBJ2-2	TRBD2	CASGLTSGRAAGELFF	TGTGCCAGCGGCCTAACTAGCGGGAGGGCCGCCGGGGAGCTGTTTTTT
TRBV14	many	TRBJ2-7	TRBD1	CASSQRFGQGSYEQYF	TGTGCCAGCAGCCAGAGGTTCGGACAGGGCTCCTACGAGCAGTACTTC
TRBV9	many	TRBJ2-4	TRBD2	CASSERGREDINIQYF	TGTGCCAGCAGCGAGCGGGGGCGGGAGGATATAAACATTCAGTACTTC
TRBV18	many	TRBJ1-1	NA	CASSRTVNTEAFF	TGTGCCAGCTCAAGAACAGTGAACACTGAAGCTTTCTTT
TRBV19	many	TRBJ2-7	TRBD2	CASSIGLAGENEQYF	TGTGCCAGTAGTATAGGACTAGCGGGAGAGAACGAGCAGTACTTC
TRBV6-5	many	TRBJ1-5	TRBD1	CASSYGRDRNQPQHF	TGTGCCAGCAGTTACGGTCGGGACAGAAATCAGCCCCAGCATTTT
TRBV11-3	few	TRBJ2-3	NA	CASSRGPSTADTQYF	TGTGCCAGCAGCCGCGGTCCCAGTACGGCAGATACGCAGTATTTT
TRBV2	few	TRBJ2-1	NA	CASRGGTYNEQFF	TGTGCCAGCAGAGGGGGAACCTACAATGAGCAGTTCTTC
TRBV5-8	few	TRBJ2-1	TRBD2	CASSLGNSGNEQFF	TGTGCCAGCAGCTTGGGAAATAGCGGGAATGAGCAGTTCTTC
TRBV12-3/TRBV12-4	medium-sized	TRBJ2-1	TRBD2	CASSLRASGKNEQFF	TGTGCCAGCAGTTTAAGGGCTAGCGGGAAAAATGAGCAGTTCTTC
TRBV7-6	many	TRBJ2-5	TRBD2	CASSSGTIQETQYF	TGTGCCAGCAGCTCAGGGACTATACAAGAGACCCAGTACTTC
TRBV7-9	NA	TRBJ2-7	NA	CASSPRVGTSYEQYF	TGTGCCAGCAGCCCAAGGGTCGGGACATCCTACGAGCAGTACTTC
TRBV7-2	few	TRBJ2-3	NA	CASSLEGGWRGTDTQYF	TGTGCCAGCAGCTTAGAGGGGGGTTGGAGGGGCACAGATACGCAGTATTTT
TRBV7-8	many	TRBJ1-5	TRBD1	CASSFFGQGNQPQHF	TGTGCCAGCAGCTTTTTTGGACAGGGAAATCAGCCCCAGCATTTT
TRBV11-2	many	TRBJ2-7	NA	CASSLDRVQTYEQYF	TGTGCCAGCAGCTTAGACAGGGTGCAGACCTACGAGCAGTACTTC
TRBV18	NA	TRBJ2-7	TRBD1	CASSKTGATYEQYF	TGTGCCAGCTCAAAGACAGGGGCCACCTACGAGCAGTACTTC
TRBV12-3/TRBV12-4	many	TRBJ2-7	NA	CASSLNPTGLEQYF	TGTGCCAGCAGTTTAAACCCGACAGGACTCGAGCAGTACTTC
TRBV28	many	TRBJ1-5	NA	CASSFPGSNQPQHF	TGTGCCAGCAGTTTCCCCGGTAGCAATCAGCCCCAGCATTTT
TRBV14	NA	TRBJ2-2	TRBD2	CASSVLAGNTGELFF	TGTGCCAGCAGCGTACTAGCGGGGAACACCGGGGAGCTTTTTTTT
TRBV7-2	many	TRBJ1-5	NA	CASSPGLLTQPQHF	TGTGCCAGCAGCCCAGGACTCCTAACCCAGCCCCAGCATTTT
TRBV7-2	many	TRBJ2-3	NA	CATSRVSGTDTQYF	TGTGCCACCTCCCGGGTCTCTGGGACAGATACGCAGTATTTT
TRBV5-1	many	TRBJ1-2	TRBD1	CASSTRVGTGGVGYTF	TGCGCCAGCAGCACCCGTGTGGGGACAGGGGGCGTTGGCTACACCTTC
TRBV7-2	many	TRBJ2-5	TRBD1	CASNQDRVQETQYF	TGTGCCAGCAACCAGGACAGGGTCCAAGAGACCCAGTACTTC
TRBV6-2/TRBV6-3	many	TRBJ1-1	TRBD1	CASSYTRTGMNTEAFF	TGTGCCAGCAGTTACACCCGGACAGGTATGAACACTGAAGCTTTCTTT
TRBV20-1	NA	TRBJ2-5	NA	CSARGTLQETQYF	TGCAGTGCTAGAGGAACTCTGCAAGAGACCCAGTACTTC
TRBV5-1	NA	TRBJ2-1	TRBD2	CASSLRSSGSLRNEQFF	TGCGCCAGCAGCTTGAGGTCTAGCGGGAGCCTGCGCAATGAGCAGTTCTTC
TRBV28	many	TRBJ2-1	TRBD1	CASRIGGGEQFF	TGTGCCAGCAGGATAGGGGGCGGGGAGCAGTTCTTC
TRBV7-9	many	TRBJ1-4	TRBD1	CASSQRQGIATNEKLFF	TGTGCCAGCAGCCAACGACAGGGGATCGCAACTAATGAAAAACTGTTTTTT
TRBV7-9	few	TRBJ1-1	NA	CASSLFYEAFF	TGTGCCAGCAGCTTATTTTATGAAGCTTTCTTT
TRBV28	few	TRBJ2-2	NA	CASSLMGGTGELFF	TGTGCCAGCAGTTTAATGGGGGGTACCGGGGAGCTGTTTTTT
TRBV4-2	many	TRBJ2-5	NA	CASSKLGQETQYF	TGTGCCAGCAGCAAGCTAGGCCAAGAGACCCAGTACTTC
TRBV19	many	TRBJ1-2	NA	CASTHTSGGPARYGYTF	TGTGCCAGTACCCATACGAGTGGAGGGCCCGCGCGGTATGGCTACACCTTC
TRBV6-6	many	TRBJ2-7	TRBD2	CASRGGSSSYEQYF	TGTGCCAGCAGGGGCGGGAGCAGCTCCTACGAGCAGTACTTC
TRBV20-1	few	TRBJ2-3	TRBD2	CSAPPSGRTQTTSTDTQYF	TGCAGTGCCCCTCCTAGCGGGAGGACTCAAACTACTAGCACAGATACGCAGTATTTT
TRBV7-3	many	TRBJ2-1	NA	CASSSRGPGGEQFF	TGTGCCAGCAGCTCAAGAGGCCCAGGTGGTGAGCAGTTCTTC
TRBV7-9	many	TRBJ2-3	TRBD1	CASSLDRAGDTQYF	TGTGCCAGCAGCCTTGACAGGGCCGGAGATACGCAGTATTTT
TRBV6-5	many	TRBJ1-2	NA	CASSYSPDISDYTF	TGTGCCAGCAGTTACTCCCCGGACATTTCTGACTACACCTTC
TRBV12-3/TRBV12-4	NA	TRBJ2-3	TRBD2	CASSLGTSYSDTQYF	TGTGCCAGCAGTTTGGGGACTAGCTACAGTGATACGCAGTATTTT
TRBV14	many	TRBJ1-1	NA	CASSPLEGIGTEAFF	TGTGCCAGCAGCCCTTTGGAGGGTATCGGAACTGAAGCTTTCTTT
TRBV6-5	NA	TRBJ1-2	NA	CASRSPVGSYGYTF	TGTGCCAGCAGGTCCCCAGTAGGGAGCTATGGCTACACCTTC
TRBV7-9	many	TRBJ2-1	TRBD2	CASSPGSGSIDEQFF	TGTGCCAGCAGCCCCGGGAGCGGGAGTATTGATGAGCAGTTCTTC
TRBV6-5	many	TRBJ1-1	TRBD1	CASGEGQGIIEVFF	TGTGCCAGCGGAGAGGGACAGGGAATTATTGAAGTTTTCTTT
TRBV12-3/TRBV12-4	few	TRBJ2-7	NA	CASSLGPGFEQYF	TGTGCCAGCAGTTTAGGCCCAGGGTTCGAGCAGTACTTC